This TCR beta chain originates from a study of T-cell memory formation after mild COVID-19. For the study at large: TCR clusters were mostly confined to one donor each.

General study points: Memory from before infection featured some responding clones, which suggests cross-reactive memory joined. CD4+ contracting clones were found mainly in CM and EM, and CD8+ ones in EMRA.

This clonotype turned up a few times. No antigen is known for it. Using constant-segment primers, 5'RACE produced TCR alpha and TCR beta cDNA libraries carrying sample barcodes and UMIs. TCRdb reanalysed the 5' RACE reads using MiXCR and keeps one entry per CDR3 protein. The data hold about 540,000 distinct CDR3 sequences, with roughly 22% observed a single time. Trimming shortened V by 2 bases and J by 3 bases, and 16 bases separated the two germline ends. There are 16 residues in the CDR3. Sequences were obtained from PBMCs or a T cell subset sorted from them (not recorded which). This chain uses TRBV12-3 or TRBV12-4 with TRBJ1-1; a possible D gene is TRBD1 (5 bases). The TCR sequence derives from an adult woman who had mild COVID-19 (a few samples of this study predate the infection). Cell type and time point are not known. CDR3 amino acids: CASSLRPFEGDTEAFF. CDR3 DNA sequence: TGTGCCAGCAGTTTACGTCCGTTCGAAGGGGACACTGAAGCTTTCTTT.